This T cell receptor (beta chain) derives from a study of Ad26.COV2.S vaccination and SARS-CoV-2 variants. The wider study: Each vaccinee took Ad26.COV2.S intramuscularly, once or twice 56 days apart.

Treatment: 19 received Ad26.COV2.S at low or high dose, single or two shots; 5 received placebo; per-sample allocation not given. Each sample was drawn 63 days after the first injection (of vaccine or placebo). This clone has a single count. Clones were sequenced by immunoSEQ multiplex PCR, and TCRdb holds only the in-frame ones, with some missing. This table holds hundreds of thousands of clones, about 87% found once. This CDR3 region has 14 residues. Germline V gene sequence: CDR1 SGDLS, CDR2 YYNGEE. Trimming cost V 0 bases and J 8 bases, with 14 bases left between them. The gene calls are TRBV9 and TRBJ1-2, with a tentative D call TRBD1 (6 bases). The source material was peripheral blood, sampled in a trial of Ad26.COV2.S vaccine versus placebo. This TCR was recovered from a person between 18 and 65 years old who received the Ad26.COV2.S COVID-19 vaccine or a placebo. CDR3 nucleotide sequence: TGTGCCAGCAGCGTAGTTAATCCAGGGGACGGCTACACCTTC. Its translation: CASSVVNPGDGYTF.